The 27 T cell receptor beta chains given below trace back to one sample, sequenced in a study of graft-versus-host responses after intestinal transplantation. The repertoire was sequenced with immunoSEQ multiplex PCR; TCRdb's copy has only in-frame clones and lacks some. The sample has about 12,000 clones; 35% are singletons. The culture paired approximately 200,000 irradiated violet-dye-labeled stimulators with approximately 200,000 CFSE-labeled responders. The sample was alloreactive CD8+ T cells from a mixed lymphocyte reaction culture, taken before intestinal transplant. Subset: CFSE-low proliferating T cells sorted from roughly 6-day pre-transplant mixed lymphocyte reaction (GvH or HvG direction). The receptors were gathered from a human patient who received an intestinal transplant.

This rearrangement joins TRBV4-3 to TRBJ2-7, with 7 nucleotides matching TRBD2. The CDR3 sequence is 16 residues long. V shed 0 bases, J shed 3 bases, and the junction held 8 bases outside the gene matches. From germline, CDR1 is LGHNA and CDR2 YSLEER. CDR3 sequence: CASSQDAGESYYEQYF. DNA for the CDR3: TGCGCCAGCAGCCAAGATGCGGGGGAGTCATACTACGAGCAGTACTTC.

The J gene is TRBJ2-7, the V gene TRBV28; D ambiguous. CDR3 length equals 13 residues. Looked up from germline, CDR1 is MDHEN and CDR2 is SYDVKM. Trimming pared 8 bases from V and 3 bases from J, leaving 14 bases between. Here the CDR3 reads CASLFRFGYEQYF. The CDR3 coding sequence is TGTGCCAGCCTTTTTAGGTTCGGCTACGAGCAGTACTTC.

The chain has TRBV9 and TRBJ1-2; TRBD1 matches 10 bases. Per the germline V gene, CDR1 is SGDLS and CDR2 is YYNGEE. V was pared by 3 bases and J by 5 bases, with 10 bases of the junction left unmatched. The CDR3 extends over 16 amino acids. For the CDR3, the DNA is TGTGCCAGCAGCGGTAGAAGACAGGGGGCTTTTTATGGCTACACCTTC. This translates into CASSGRRQGAFYGYTF.

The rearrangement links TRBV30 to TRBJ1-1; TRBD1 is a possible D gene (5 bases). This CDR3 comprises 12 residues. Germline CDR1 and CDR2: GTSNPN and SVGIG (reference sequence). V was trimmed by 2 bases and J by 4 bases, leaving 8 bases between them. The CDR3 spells CAWSLGATEAFF. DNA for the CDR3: TGTGCCTGGAGTCTCGGGGCCACTGAAGCTTTCTTT.

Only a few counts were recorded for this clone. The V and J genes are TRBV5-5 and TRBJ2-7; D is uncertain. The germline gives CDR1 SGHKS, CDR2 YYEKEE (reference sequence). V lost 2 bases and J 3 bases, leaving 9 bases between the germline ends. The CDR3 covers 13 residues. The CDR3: CASSFAVGYEQYF. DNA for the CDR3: TGTGCCAGCAGCTTTGCAGTGGGCTACGAGCAGTACTTC.

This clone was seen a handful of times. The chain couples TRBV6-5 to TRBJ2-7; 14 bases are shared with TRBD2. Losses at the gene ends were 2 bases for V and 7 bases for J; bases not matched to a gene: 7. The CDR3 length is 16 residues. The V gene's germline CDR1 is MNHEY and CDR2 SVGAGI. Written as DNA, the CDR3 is TGTGCCAGCAGTTACCGGGGACTAGCGGGAGCGGGGGAGCAGTACTTC. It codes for CASSYRGLAGAGEQYF.

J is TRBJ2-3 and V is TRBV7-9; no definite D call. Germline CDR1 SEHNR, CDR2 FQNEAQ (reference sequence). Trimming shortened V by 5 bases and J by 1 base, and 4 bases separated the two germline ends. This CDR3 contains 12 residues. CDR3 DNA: TGTGCCAGCAGCATCGGCACAGATACGCAGTATTTT. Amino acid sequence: CASSIGTDTQYF.

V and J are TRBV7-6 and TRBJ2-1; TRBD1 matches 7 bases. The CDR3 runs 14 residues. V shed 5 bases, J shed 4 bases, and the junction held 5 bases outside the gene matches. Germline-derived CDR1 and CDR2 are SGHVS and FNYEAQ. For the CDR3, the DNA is TGTGCCAGCAGCAGTCAGGGGGTTTACAATGAGCAGTTCTTC. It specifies CASSSQGVYNEQFF.

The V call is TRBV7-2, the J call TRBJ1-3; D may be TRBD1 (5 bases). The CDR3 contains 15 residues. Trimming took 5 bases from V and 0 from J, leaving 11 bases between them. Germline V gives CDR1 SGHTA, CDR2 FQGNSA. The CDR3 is CASSQEGISGNTIYF. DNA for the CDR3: TGTGCCAGCAGCCAAGAGGGGATCTCTGGAAACACCATATATTTT.

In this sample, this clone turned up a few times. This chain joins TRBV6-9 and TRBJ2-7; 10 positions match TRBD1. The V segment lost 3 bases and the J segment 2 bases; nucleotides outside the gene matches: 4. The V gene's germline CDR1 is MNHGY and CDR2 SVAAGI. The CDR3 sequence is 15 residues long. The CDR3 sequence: CASSYPGQGTYEQYF. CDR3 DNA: TGTGCCAGCAGTTACCCGGGACAGGGGACCTACGAGCAGTACTTC.

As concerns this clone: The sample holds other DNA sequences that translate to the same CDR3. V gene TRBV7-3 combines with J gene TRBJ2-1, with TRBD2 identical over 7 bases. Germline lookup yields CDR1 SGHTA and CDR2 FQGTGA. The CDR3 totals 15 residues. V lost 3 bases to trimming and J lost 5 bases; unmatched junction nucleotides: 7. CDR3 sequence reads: CASSFLLARHNEQFF. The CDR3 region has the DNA TGTGCCAGCAGCTTTTTACTAGCGAGGCACAATGAGCAGTTCTTC.

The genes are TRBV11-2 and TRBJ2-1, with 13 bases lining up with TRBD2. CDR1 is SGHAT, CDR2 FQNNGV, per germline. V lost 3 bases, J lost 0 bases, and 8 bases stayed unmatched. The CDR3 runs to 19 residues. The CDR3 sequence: CASSFPTSGGRSSYNEQFF. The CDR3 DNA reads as TGTGCCAGCAGCTTCCCGACTAGCGGGGGGAGAAGCTCCTACAATGAGCAGTTCTTC.

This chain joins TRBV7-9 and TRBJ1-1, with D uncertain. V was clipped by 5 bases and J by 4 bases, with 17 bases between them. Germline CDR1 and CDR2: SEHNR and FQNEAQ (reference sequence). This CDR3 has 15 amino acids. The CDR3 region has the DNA TGTGCCAGCAGCCTCTATTTCAGAAGTCTCACTGAAGCTTTCTTT. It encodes CASSLYFRSLTEAFF.

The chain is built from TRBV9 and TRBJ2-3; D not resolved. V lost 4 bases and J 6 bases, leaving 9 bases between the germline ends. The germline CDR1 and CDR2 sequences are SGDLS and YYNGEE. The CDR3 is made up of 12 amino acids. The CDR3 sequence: CASSHIEDTQYF. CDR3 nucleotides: TGTGCCAGCAGCCATATTGAGGATACGCAGTATTTT.

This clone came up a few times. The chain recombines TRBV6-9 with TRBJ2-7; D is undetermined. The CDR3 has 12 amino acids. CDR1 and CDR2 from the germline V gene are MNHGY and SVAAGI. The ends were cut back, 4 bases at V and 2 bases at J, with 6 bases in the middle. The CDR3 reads CASSSPPYEQYF. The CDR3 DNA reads TGTGCCAGCAGTTCCCCGCCCTACGAGCAGTACTTC.

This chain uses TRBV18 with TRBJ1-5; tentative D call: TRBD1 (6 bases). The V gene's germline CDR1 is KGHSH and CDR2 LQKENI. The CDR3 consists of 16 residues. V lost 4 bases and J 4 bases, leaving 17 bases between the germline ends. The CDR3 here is CASSHKRRGTNQPQHF. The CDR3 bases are TGTGCCAGCTCACACAAGAGAAGGGGGACAAATCAGCCCCAGCATTTT.

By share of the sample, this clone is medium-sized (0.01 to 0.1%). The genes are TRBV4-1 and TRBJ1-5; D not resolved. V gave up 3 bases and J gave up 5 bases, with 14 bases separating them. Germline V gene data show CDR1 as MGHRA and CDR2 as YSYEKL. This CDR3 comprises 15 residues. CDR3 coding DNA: TGCGCCAGCAGCCAGAGTCCTCGAGAGGATCAGCCCCAGCATTTT. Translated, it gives CASSQSPREDQPQHF.

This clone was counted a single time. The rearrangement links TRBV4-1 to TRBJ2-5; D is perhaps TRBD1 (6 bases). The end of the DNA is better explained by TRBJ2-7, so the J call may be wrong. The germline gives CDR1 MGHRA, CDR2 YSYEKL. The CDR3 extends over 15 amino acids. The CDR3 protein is CASSQVSGASYEQYF. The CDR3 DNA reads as TGCGCCAGCAGCCAAGTGTCAGGGGCCTCCTACGAGCAGTACTTC.

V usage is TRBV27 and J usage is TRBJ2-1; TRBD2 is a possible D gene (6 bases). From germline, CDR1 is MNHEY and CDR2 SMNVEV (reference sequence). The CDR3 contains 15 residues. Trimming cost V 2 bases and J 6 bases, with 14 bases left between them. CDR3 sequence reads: CASSLKGRRSNEQFF. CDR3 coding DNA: TGTGCCAGCAGTTTAAAGGGGAGGAGGTCCAATGAGCAGTTCTTC.

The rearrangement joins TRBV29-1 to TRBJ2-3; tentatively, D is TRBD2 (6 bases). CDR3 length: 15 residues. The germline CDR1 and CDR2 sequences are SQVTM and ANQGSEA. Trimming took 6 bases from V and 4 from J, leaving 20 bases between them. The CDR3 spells CSVEGLPLNADTQYF. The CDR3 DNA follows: TGCAGCGTCGAGGGACTCCCCTTAAACGCAGATACGCAGTATTTT.

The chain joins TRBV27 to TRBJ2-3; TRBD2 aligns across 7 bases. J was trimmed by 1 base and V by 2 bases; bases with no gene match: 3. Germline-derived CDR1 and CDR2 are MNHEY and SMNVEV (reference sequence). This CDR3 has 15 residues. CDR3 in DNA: TGTGCCAGCAGTTTAGGGGGAGGGGGCACAGATACGCAGTATTTT. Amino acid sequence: CASSLGGGGTDTQYF.

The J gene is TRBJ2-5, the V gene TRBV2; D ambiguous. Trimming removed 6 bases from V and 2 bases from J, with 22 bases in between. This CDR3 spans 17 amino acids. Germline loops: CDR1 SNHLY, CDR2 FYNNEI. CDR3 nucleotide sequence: TGTGCCAGCAGCCTAGAACACACAAGGATCGCTCAAGAGACCCAGTACTTC. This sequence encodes CASSLEHTRIAQETQYF.

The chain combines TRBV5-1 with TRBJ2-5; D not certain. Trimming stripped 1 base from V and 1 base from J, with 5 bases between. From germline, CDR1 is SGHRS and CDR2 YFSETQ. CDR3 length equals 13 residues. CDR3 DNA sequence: TGCGCCAGCAGCTTGTCTTCCCAAGAGACCCAGTACTTC. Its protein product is CASSLSSQETQYF.

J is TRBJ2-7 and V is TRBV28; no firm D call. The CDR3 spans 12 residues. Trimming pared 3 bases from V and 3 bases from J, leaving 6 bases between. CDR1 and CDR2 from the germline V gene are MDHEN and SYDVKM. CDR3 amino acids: CASSFYVYEQYF. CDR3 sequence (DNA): TGTGCCAGCAGTTTTTATGTCTACGAGCAGTACTTC.

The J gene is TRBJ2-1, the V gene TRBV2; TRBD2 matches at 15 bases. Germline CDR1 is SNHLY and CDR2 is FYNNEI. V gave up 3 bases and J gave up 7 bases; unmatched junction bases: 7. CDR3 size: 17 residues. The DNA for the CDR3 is TGTGCCAGCAGTGATCCGGGACTAGCGGGAGGTGGTAATGAGCAGTTCTTC. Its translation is CASSDPGLAGGGNEQFF.

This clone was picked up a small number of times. DNA for the CDR3: TGTGCCAGCAGCCAGGGGGCTAGCGAGTACTCCTACGAGCAGTACTTC. Translation gives CASSQGASEYSYEQYF. V and J are TRBV7-8 and TRBJ2-5, with TRBD1 identical over 8 bases. The DNA matches TRBJ2-7 better at its end, which makes the J call doubtful. The germline V gene encodes CDR1 SGHVS and CDR2 FQNEAQ. This CDR3 spans 16 amino acids.

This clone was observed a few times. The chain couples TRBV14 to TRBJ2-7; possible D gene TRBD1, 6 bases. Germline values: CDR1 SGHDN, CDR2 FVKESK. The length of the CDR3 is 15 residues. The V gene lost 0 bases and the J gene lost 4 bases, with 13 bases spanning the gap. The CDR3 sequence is CASSQEPGTPYEQYF. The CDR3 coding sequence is TGTGCCAGCAGCCAAGAACCGGGGACACCGTACGAGCAGTACTTC.